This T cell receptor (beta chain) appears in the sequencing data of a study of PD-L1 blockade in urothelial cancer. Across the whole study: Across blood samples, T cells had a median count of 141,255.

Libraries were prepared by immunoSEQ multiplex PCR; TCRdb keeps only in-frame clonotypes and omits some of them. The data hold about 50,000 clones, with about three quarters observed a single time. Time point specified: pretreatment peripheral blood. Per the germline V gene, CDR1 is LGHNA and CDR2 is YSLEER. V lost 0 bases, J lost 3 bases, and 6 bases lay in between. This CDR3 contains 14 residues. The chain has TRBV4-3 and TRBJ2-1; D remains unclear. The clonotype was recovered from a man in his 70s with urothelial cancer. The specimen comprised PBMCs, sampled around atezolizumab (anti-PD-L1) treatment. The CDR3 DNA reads TGCGCCAGCAGCCAAGAGGGCCTCTACAATGAGCAGTTCTTC. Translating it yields CASSQEGLYNEQFF.